These 24 T cell receptor beta chains share one sample of origin, sequenced in a study of T cell responses to AZD1222 COVID-19 vaccine. TCRdb's copy holds only in-frame clones and misses some; the assay was immunoSEQ multiplex PCR. The sample lists about 140,000 clones, approximately 92% occurring once. Specimen: peripheral blood, collected on day 0 of AZD1222 vaccination. Receptors were obtained from an adult in good health.

The CDR3 sequence: CASSQESAGVGSYNEQFF. In DNA form, the CDR3 reads TGTGCCAGCAGCCAAGAGTCGGCGGGAGTTGGGTCCTACAATGAGCAGTTCTTC. The gene calls are TRBV3-1 (or the pseudogene TRBV3-2) and TRBJ2-1; 7 nucleotides line up with TRBD2. The trim removed 0 bases at V and 1 base at J, leaving 9 bases unmatched. The CDR3 length is 18 residues. Germline values: CDR1 LGHDT, CDR2 YNNKEL (reference sequence).

V gene TRBV28 combines with J gene TRBJ2-2, with 8 bases identical to TRBD1. Looked up from germline, CDR1 is MDHEN and CDR2 is SYDVKM. V shed 6 bases and J 2 bases; nucleotides not matched to a gene: 8. CDR3 length: 16 residues. The CDR3 here is CASRRTGMGNTGELFF. The CDR3, as DNA: TGTGCCAGCAGACGGACAGGGATGGGAAACACCGGGGAGCTGTTTTTT.

This rearrangement joins TRBV2 to TRBJ2-7; D unresolved. CDR1 is SNHLY, CDR2 FYNNEI, per germline. The CDR3 length is 11 residues. V was pared by 6 bases and J by 4 bases, with 7 bases between. DNA for the CDR3: TGTGCCAGCAGCCCACTTTACGAGCAGTACTTC. It is translated as CASSPLYEQYF.

CDR3 bases: TGTGCCAGCAGGCGACTTACAGATACGCAGTATTTT. Its translation: CASRRLTDTQYF. J is TRBJ2-3 and V is TRBV7-2; D is unresolved. V shed 6 bases and J shed 3 bases, with 7 bases lying between them. The CDR3 loop spans 12 amino acids. From germline, CDR1 is SGHTA and CDR2 FQGNSA.

The chain recombines TRBV6-5 with TRBJ1-3, with a possible D match to TRBD1 (6 bases). The germline V gene has CDR1 MNHEY and CDR2 SVGAGI. V gave up 0 bases and J gave up 2 bases, with 8 bases separating them. The CDR3 extends over 15 amino acids. CDR3 sequence: CASSYSGDTGNTIYF. In DNA, the CDR3 is TGTGCCAGCAGTTACTCCGGGGACACTGGAAACACCATATATTTT.

The chain links TRBV5-1 to TRBJ1-5; no reliable D call. Trimming shortened V by 0 bases and J by 6 bases, and 7 bases separated the two germline ends. CDR3 length equals 13 residues. Looked up from germline, CDR1 is SGHRS and CDR2 is YFSETQ. CDR3 region: CASSLDTAQPQHF. The DNA of the CDR3 is TGCGCCAGCAGCTTGGACACAGCTCAGCCCCAGCATTTT.

The chain is built from TRBV2 and TRBJ1-3; 9 bases are shared with TRBD1. V was clipped by 5 bases and J by 3 bases; unmatched bases: 5. Germline loops: CDR1 SNHLY, CDR2 FYNNEI. The length of the CDR3 is 15 residues. CDR3 nucleotides: TGTGCCAGCAGTTTACAGGGGGCAGGTGGAAACACCATATATTTT. Translated, it gives CASSLQGAGGNTIYF.

The V gene is TRBV7-2, the J gene TRBJ1-3, with a tentative D call TRBD1 (5 bases). V was trimmed by 9 bases and J by 0 bases, leaving 9 bases between them. The CDR3 loop spans 13 amino acids. Per germline, CDR1 SGHTA and CDR2 FQGNSA. The CDR3 DNA reads as TGTGCCAGTGGGGCTAACTCTGGAAACACCATATATTTT. Translated, it gives CASGANSGNTIYF.

The CDR3 loop is CASSRKAAAFYNEQFF. Here the CDR3 DNA reads TGTGCCAGCAGCCGGAAAGCGGCGGCATTCTACAATGAGCAGTTCTTC. J is TRBJ2-1 and V is TRBV11-3, with D maybe TRBD2 (5 bases). This CDR3 is built from 16 residues. Per the germline V gene, CDR1 is SGHNT and CDR2 is YENEEA. The V end was cut by 5 bases, the J end by 3 bases, with 17 bases between.

The count of this clone is one. The chain employs TRBV28 and TRBJ2-4; a weak D match, TRBD1 (5 bases). The V end lost 8 bases, the J end lost 0 bases, and 14 bases lay between the germline ends. Germline V gene lookup returns CDR1 MDHEN and CDR2 SYDVKM. The CDR3 has 15 amino acids. CDR3 sequence (DNA): TGTGCCAGCTACCTGAGACAGATAGCCAAAAACATTCAGTACTTC. Its protein product is CASYLRQIAKNIQYF.

This sequence joins TRBV4-1 and TRBJ2-3; TRBD2 agrees at 8 bases. Germline V gene lookup returns CDR1 MGHRA and CDR2 YSYEKL. CDR3 length: 18 residues. V lost 4 bases and J lost 1; bases outside the gene matches: 13. The CDR3 bases are TGCGCCAGCAGCCCCGTTAGAACTAGCGGAGGGGGCACAGATACGCAGTATTTT. The encoded protein is CASSPVRTSGGGTDTQYF.

The V call is TRBV4-2, the J call TRBJ1-3; no reliable D call. CDR1 is LGHNA, CDR2 YNFKEQ, per germline. V was clipped by 1 base and J by 6 bases, with 7 bases between them. CDR3 length equals 13 residues. The CDR3 loop is CASSQGGTNTIYF. The CDR3 DNA sequence: TGTGCCAGCAGCCAAGGGGGAACAAACACCATATATTTT.

J is TRBJ1-6 and V is TRBV4-1; D remains unclear. The V end was cut by 1 base, the J end by 0 bases, with 4 bases between. Per germline, CDR1 MGHRA and CDR2 YSYEKL. The CDR3 length is 15 residues. CDR3 in amino acids: CASSQGGSYNSPLHF. DNA of the CDR3: TGCGCCAGCAGCCAAGGAGGCTCCTATAATTCACCCCTCCACTTT.

The chain is built from TRBV7-8 and TRBJ1-1; D remains ambiguous. The CDR3 consists of 14 residues. The V gene lost 1 base and the J gene lost 1 base, with 7 bases spanning the gap. Germline assignment: CDR1 SGHVS and CDR2 FQNEAQ. The CDR3 loop reads CASSLDWGNTEAFF. The CDR3 DNA reads TGTGCCAGCAGCTTAGATTGGGGGAACACTGAAGCTTTCTTT. Together with reference TRBV7-8 and TRBJ1-1, the CDR3 gives the full variable domain: GAGVSQSPRYKVAKRGQDVALRCDPISGHVSLFWYQQALGQGPEFLTYFQNEAQLDKSGLPSDRFFAERPEGSVSTLKIQRTQQEDSAVYLCASSLDWGNTEAFFGQGTRLTVV.

V is TRBV13 and J is TRBJ2-7; D may be TRBD2 (6 bases). V was clipped by 5 bases and J by 2 bases, with 19 bases between them. The germline gives CDR1 PRHDT, CDR2 FYEKMQ (reference sequence). The CDR3 extends over 16 amino acids. CDR3 DNA: TGTGCCAGCAGCCCCGTCCTCTCTAGCGAAACCTACGAGCAGTACTTC. Translating gives CASSPVLSSETYEQYF.

The chain joins TRBV7-7 to TRBJ2-5; the D is unclear. Germline lookup yields CDR1 SSHAT and CDR2 FNYEAQ (reference sequence). This CDR3 spans 13 amino acids. Trimming removed 0 bases from V and 9 bases from J, with 11 bases in between. The CDR3 nucleotides are TGTGCCAGCAGCTTAGCGGAAAAATCGGCCCAGTACTTC. Its translation is CASSLAEKSAQYF.

This clone was counted a single time. The chain links TRBV24-1 to TRBJ2-5, with D possibly matching TRBD2 (7 bases). The V end lost 7 bases, the J end lost 5 bases, and 13 bases lay between the germline ends. Germline CDR1 reads KGHDR; CDR2 reads SFDVKD. This CDR3 is 13 amino acids long. CDR3 protein: CATSVGGAETQYF. CDR3 nucleotides: TGTGCCACCAGCGTTGGGGGGGCGGAGACCCAGTACTTC.

The chain has TRBV10-3 and TRBJ2-3, with a tentative D call TRBD2 (6 bases). Per the germline V gene, CDR1 is ENHRY and CDR2 is SYGVKD. This CDR3 has 16 amino acids. V gave up 0 bases and J gave up 0 bases, with 10 bases separating them. DNA for the CDR3: TGTGCCATCAGTGAGTCGGGCGGGACTAGCACAGATACGCAGTATTTT. Encoded protein: CAISESGGTSTDTQYF.

This rearrangement joins TRBV5-4 to TRBJ2-1; D gene unclear. This CDR3 contains 13 residues. The V end was cut by 0 bases, the J end by 10 bases, with 11 bases between. Germline loops: CDR1 SGHNT, CDR2 YYREEE (reference sequence). The CDR3 coding sequence is TGTGCCAGCAGCTTGGTTGGTGTCCCCGAGCAGTTCTTC. This encodes CASSLVGVPEQFF.

The chain couples TRBV6-2 or TRBV6-3 to TRBJ2-3, with 9 positions matching TRBD1. The CDR3 totals 18 residues. Germline V gives CDR1 MNHEY, CDR2 SVGEGT. The J segment lost 4 bases and the V segment lost 0 bases, leaving 11 bases of the junction unmatched. In DNA form, the CDR3 reads TGTGCCAGCAGTTACTCTTTAAATCGGACAGGGGACTCAGATACGCAGTATTTT. This gives the protein CASSYSLNRTGDSDTQYF.

This clone has a single count. The chain has TRBV20-1 and TRBJ1-4, with no clear D. This CDR3 has 11 residues. In germline, CDR1 is DFQATT, CDR2 SNEGSKA (reference sequence). The CDR3 loop is CSAFGNEKLFF. In nucleotides, the CDR3 is TGCAGCGCGTTTGGAAATGAAAAACTGTTTTTT.

The chain joins TRBV18 to TRBJ1-2; D gene ambiguous. V lost 2 bases, J lost 6 bases, and 10 bases lay in between. CDR1 is KGHSH, CDR2 LQKENI, per germline. This CDR3 is built from 13 residues. CDR3 sequence (DNA): TGTGCCAGCTCACCATTACCTCGAGATGGCTACACCTTC. Translated: CASSPLPRDGYTF. Full variable domain (outside the CDR3, taken from reference TRBV18 and TRBJ1-2): NAGVMQNPRHLVRRRGQEARLRCSPMKGHSHVYWYRQLPEEGLKFMVYLQKENIIDESGMPKERFSAEFPKEGPSILRIQQVVRGDSAAYFCASSPLPRDGYTFGSGTRLTVV.

The CDR3 bases are TGTGCCAGCTCACCACGAGGGCCGACCGGGGAGCTGTTTTTT. The encoded protein is CASSPRGPTGELFF. The rearrangement links TRBV18 to TRBJ2-2, with a possible D match to TRBD2 (5 bases). Germline V gene sequence: CDR1 KGHSH, CDR2 LQKENI. V was pared by 1 base and J by 5 bases, with 8 bases between. The CDR3 is 14 residues long.

This clone has just one count. V gene TRBV6-5 combines with J gene TRBJ2-5; 11 nucleotides align to TRBD1. This CDR3 contains 15 residues. Losses at the gene ends were 5 bases for V and 13 bases for J; bases not matched to a gene: 15. In germline, CDR1 is MNHEY, CDR2 SVGAGI. The CDR3 loop reads CASSRDRDRGLSTYF. The CDR3 coding sequence is TGTGCCAGCAGTCGAGACCGGGACAGGGGGTTAAGTACGTACTTC.